The TCR beta chain described here comes from a study of T cells in Graves' hyperthyroidism and ophthalmopathy (dated 2019 in TCRdb). Regarding the research as a whole: Peripheral blood was sampled at the time of initial diagnosis, prior to any treatment. To identify distinguishing TCR V-J signatures, a discovery cohort of 95 to 100 patients was used, comprising some 43 with Graves' ophthalmopathy and about 59 with stable Graves' hyperthyroidism. Prospective prediction of ophthalmopathy was tested in an independent validation cohort consisting of some 18 hyperthyroidism patients and around 16 patients who later progressed to ophthalmopathy. The roughly 94 discovery patients were randomly divided into training and test sets at a 7:3 ratio. In addition, the study compared T-cell repertoires in thyroid tissue and in blood from a handful of Graves' hyperthyroidism patients. Once sampling was done, hyperthyroidism patients were given methimazole at a starting dose of 30 mg daily, whereas ophthalmopathy patients were given high-dose intravenous methylprednisolone. TCR Vbeta CDR3 sequencing of some 140 peripheral blood samples (roughly 41 ophthalmopathy, 70 to 85 hyperthyroidism and about 17 progressor patients) is reported in the paper.

A patient counted as having stable Graves' hyperthyroidism if no progression to ophthalmopathy occurred over 18 months of follow-up. Hyperthyroidism patients were newly diagnosed, with disease duration under 2 months, and aged 18 to 65 years. Any patient with an uncontrolled infection, another autoimmune disease, pregnancy or lactation was excluded. Clinical symptoms, serum thyroxine and TRAb, thyroid ultrasound, and orbital computed tomography formed the basis for the diagnoses. PBMCs were separated from 8 to 10 ml of fresh peripheral blood using Ficoll-Paque density gradient centrifugation. Trizol reagent was used to extract total RNA, and RNA quality was then checked on an Agilent 2100 Bioanalyzer. The sample holds a few counts of this clonotype. What antigen it recognizes has not been identified. No much larger clone exists at a distance of one base, and base qualities are not known. Amplification of TCR beta CDR3 regions was carried out from RNA transcripts. The first round of RT-PCR for the TCR CDR3 was performed with the HTBI primer set and the Qiagen OneStep RT-PCR kit. A second multiplex PCR round built the libraries, followed by size selection and purification. The libraries were sequenced on an Illumina HiSeq2000 using paired-end 100 bp reads. As for the authors' bioinformatics: SOAPnuke was used to process the raw data, removing reads that contained adapters or uncalled bases, had a mean Phred below 15, or lacked an exact match to the constant primer or identifier. High-quality paired reads were merged using COPE v1.2.5, and each unique nucleotide sequence was defined as a clonotype. MiTCR v1.1 was used to align clonotypes to the IMGT TRBV, TRBD and TRBJ reference segments. Analysis was restricted to V-J combinations with a frequency above 0.0001, which covered roughly 99% of repertoires. A TCS score was defined as the ratio between F50 (clonal expansion) and ExV (chaos), using BLOSUM62-based TCRdist between CDR3 peptides within each V-J. Welch's t-statistics and random forest reduced approximately 520 V-J features to 10 to 15, which were used in a naive Bayes classifier (R e1071). TCRdb took the public reads, trimmed them with fastp at Q25, ran MiXCR for clone calling and kept in-frame beta chains. For every CDR3 protein sequence, its rows merge into one entry that carries the most common genes and DNA. The V and J calls and clone size are TCRdb's, not the authors'. The sample table shows around 580,000 distinct CDR3 sequences, and over 15% are seen once. The ten top clones hold about 20% of the sample.

Overall study outcomes, separate from this receptor: In validation, the model predicted progression to ophthalmopathy a median of roughly 6.2 months before onset, with over 60% sensitivity and around 76% specificity. No statistical method was used to set the sample size in advance, and investigators knew the group allocation. In cross-validation, a model built on a 13 V-J signature told ophthalmopathy apart from stable hyperthyroidism with approximately 90% sensitivity and approximately 81% specificity, and in testing the same model reached 80%/75%. Most expanded thyroid clonotypes (frequency above 0.001) were also detected in blood, suggesting blood repertoires may reflect thyroid immune responses.

Sample: blood. This TCR was recovered from a woman younger than 35 with Graves' hyperthyroidism.

This receptor carries the CDR3 CASRRRGGSGGANTGELFF. The sequenced DNA is TGTGCCAGCAGACGAAGGGGGGGTAGCGGGGGGGCGAACACCGGGGAGCTGTTTTTT. The chain joins TRBV12-3 or TRBV12-4 to TRBJ2-2, with TRBD2 identical over 11 junction bases. Here V drops 6 bases and J drops 0 bases, and the junction holds 12 bases not matched to any gene. The CDR3, from cysteine to phenylalanine, totals 19 residues. CDR3 DNA is the only sequence kept; it has 57 bases, read in frame from the first base.